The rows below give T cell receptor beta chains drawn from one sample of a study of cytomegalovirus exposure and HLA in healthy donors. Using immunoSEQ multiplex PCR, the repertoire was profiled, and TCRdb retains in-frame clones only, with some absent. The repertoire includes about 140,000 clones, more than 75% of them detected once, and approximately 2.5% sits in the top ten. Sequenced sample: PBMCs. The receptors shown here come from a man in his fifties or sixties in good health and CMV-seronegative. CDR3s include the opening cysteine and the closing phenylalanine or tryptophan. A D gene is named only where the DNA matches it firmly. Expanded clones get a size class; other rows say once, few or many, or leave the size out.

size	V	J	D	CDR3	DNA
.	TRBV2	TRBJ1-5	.	CATGETGHQHF	TGTGCCACCGGGGAAACGGGACACCAGCATTTT
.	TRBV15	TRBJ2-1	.	CATSLDPKREQFF	TGTGCCACCAGCCTAGACCCCAAACGTGAGCAGTTCTTC
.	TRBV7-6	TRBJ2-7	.	CASSLDEKRPSYEQYF	TGTGCCAGCAGCTTAGACGAGAAGCGGCCCTCCTACGAGCAGTACTTC
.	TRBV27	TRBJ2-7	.	CASSSSWSSYEQYF	TGTGCCAGCAGTTCATCCTGGAGCTCCTACGAGCAGTACTTC
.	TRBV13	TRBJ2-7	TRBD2	CASSALAGSEQYF	TGTGCCAGCAGCGCATTAGCGGGAAGCGAGCAGTACTTC
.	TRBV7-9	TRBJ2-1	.	CASTQGLGSYNEQFF	TGTGCCAGCACTCAGGGTTTAGGCTCCTACAATGAGCAGTTCTTC
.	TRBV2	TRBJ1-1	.	CASGERDIMNTEAFF	TGTGCCAGCGGCGAAAGGGACATCATGAACACTGAAGCTTTCTTT
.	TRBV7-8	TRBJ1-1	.	CASSLVRQAGNTEAFF	TGTGCCAGCAGCTTAGTGAGACAGGCCGGAAACACTGAAGCTTTCTTT
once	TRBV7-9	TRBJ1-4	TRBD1	CASSLGQGTEKLFF	TGTGCCAGCAGCCTCGGACAGGGGACAGAAAAACTGTTTTTT
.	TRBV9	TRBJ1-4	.	CVSSGGPGSATNEKLFF	TGTGTCAGCAGCGGAGGCCCAGGGTCTGCAACTAATGAAAAACTGTTTTTT
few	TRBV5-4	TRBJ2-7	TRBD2	CASSSGGGASYEQYF	TGTGCCAGCAGCTCTGGCGGGGGGGCCTCTTACGAGCAGTACTTC
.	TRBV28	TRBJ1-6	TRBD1	CASRPDRYNSPLHF	TGTGCCAGCAGACCGGACAGGTATAATTCACCCCTCCACTTT
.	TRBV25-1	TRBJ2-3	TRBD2	CASRETGAGNTDTQYF	TGTGCCAGCAGAGAAACGGGAGCGGGAAACACAGATACGCAGTATTTT
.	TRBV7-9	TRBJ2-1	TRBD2	CASRETSGGDNEQFF	TGTGCCAGCAGGGAAACTAGCGGGGGGGACAATGAGCAGTTCTTC
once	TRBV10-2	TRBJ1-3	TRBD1	CASSGAGGRNTIYF	TGCGCCAGCAGTGGTGCAGGGGGCAGAAACACCATATATTTT
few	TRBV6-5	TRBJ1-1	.	CASSRGGEAFF	TGTGCCAGCAGCCGCGGCGGTGAAGCTTTCTTT
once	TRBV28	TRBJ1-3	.	CASRGGGRRNTIYF	TGTGCCAGCAGGGGAGGAGGGAGGAGAAACACCATATATTTT
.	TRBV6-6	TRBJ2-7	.	CAIDGGTPGEQYF	TGTGCCATCGATGGGGGGACGCCGGGCGAGCAGTACTTC
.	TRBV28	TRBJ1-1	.	CASRASDTEAFF	TGTGCCAGCAGGGCCTCTGACACTGAAGCTTTCTTT
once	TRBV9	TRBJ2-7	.	CASSVEAGFLYEQYF	TGTGCCAGCAGCGTAGAGGCAGGGTTCCTCTACGAGCAGTACTTC
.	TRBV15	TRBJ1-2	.	CATSSPPFRGPSDGYTF	TGTGCCACCAGCAGCCCCCCTTTTAGGGGCCCTAGCGATGGCTACACCTTC
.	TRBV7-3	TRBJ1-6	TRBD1	CASSSTGGGSPLHF	TGTGCCAGCAGCTCTACAGGGGGGGGTTCACCCCTCCACTTT
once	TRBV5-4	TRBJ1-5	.	CASSSGRGNQPQHF	TGTGCCAGCAGCTCCGGACGGGGAAATCAGCCCCAGCATTTT
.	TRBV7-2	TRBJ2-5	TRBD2	CASSFGTSGGETQYF	TGTGCCAGCAGCTTCGGGACTAGCGGGGGTGAGACCCAGTACTTC
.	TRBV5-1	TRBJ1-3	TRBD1	CASSRGTGVAGNTIYF	TGCGCCAGCTCCCGCGGGACAGGGGTGGCTGGAAACACCATATATTTT
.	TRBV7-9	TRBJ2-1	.	CASSFIENEQFF	TGTGCCAGCAGCTTCATAGAGAATGAGCAGTTCTTC
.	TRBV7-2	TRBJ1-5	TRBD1	CASSLTGGDNQPQHF	TGTGCCAGCAGCTTAACAGGGGGGGACAATCAGCCCCAGCATTTT
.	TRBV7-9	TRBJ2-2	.	CASGALSVSAGELFF	TGTGCCAGCGGGGCCTTATCTGTTTCTGCCGGGGAGCTGTTTTTT
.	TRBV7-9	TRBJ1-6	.	CASSFTGGISPLHF	TGTGCCAGCAGCTTTACTGGAGGGATTTCACCCCTCCACTTT
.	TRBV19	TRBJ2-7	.	CASGIRSHSEQYF	TGTGCCAGTGGTATACGGTCCCACAGCGAGCAGTACTTC
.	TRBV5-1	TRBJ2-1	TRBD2	CASRTSGTYNEQFF	TGCGCCAGCCGGACTAGCGGTACTTACAATGAGCAGTTCTTC
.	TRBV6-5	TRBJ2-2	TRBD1	CASRDSGFMGELFF	TGTGCCAGTAGGGACAGCGGCTTCATGGGGGAGCTGTTTTTT
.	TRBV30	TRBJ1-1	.	CAWSEQSKAFF	TGTGCCTGGAGTGAACAGAGCAAAGCTTTCTTT